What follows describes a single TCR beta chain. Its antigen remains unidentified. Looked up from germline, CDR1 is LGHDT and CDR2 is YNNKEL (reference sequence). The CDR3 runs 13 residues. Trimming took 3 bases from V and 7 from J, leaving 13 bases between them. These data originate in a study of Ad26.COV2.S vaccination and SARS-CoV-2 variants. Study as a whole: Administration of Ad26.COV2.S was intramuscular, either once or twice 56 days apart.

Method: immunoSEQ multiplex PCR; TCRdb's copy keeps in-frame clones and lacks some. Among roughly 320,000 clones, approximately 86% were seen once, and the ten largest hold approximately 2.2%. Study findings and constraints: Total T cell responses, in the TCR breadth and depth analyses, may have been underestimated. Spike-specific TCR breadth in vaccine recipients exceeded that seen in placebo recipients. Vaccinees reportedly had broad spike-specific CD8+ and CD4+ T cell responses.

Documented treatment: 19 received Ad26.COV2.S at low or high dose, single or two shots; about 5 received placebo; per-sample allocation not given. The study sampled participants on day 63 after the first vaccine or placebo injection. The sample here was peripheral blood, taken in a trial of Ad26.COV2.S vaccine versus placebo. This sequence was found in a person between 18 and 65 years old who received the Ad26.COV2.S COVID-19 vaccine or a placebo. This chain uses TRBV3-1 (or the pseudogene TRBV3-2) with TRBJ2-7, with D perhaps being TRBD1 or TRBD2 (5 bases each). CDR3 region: CASSQGVGLEQYF. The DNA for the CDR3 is TGTGCCAGCAGCCAGGGGGTAGGGTTGGAGCAGTACTTC.